The rows below give T cell receptor beta chains drawn from one sample of a study of early T cells in non-severe SARS-CoV-2 infection. TCRdb itself ran the 5' RACE reads through MiXCR, one entry per CDR3 protein. The data hold about 110,000 distinct CDR3 sequences, with 10% to 15% observed a single time. Sample: whole blood, taken at baseline. The receptors come from an adult who was a healthcare worker with PCR-confirmed SARS-CoV-2 infection or an uninfected control (not recorded which). Each CDR3 is given with its conserved first and last residue. Fields, in order: clone size, D gene, V gene, J gene, CDR3 protein, CDR3 DNA. D genes are given only for firm matches. Rows may omit the clone size; those that give it use once, few, many or a size class.

-	-	TRBV27	TRBJ2-1	CASRLPGNEQFF	TGTGCCAGCAGACTACCAGGAAATGAGCAGTTCTTC
few	TRBD2	TRBV28	TRBJ2-3	CASSRRTSGRATDTQYF	TGTGCCAGCAGCCGCCGGACTAGCGGGAGAGCCACAGATACGCAGTATTTT
-	TRBD1	TRBV30	TRBJ2-3	CAQGQGFEDTQYF	TGTGCCCAAGGACAGGGTTTTGAAGATACGCAGTATTTT
-	-	TRBV13	TRBJ2-4	CASSPSGVGKNIQYF	TGTGCCAGCAGCCCATCAGGGGTCGGCAAAAACATTCAGTACTTC
few	-	TRBV29-1	TRBJ1-2	CSVSTVGYGYTF	TGCAGCGTATCGACAGTCGGCTATGGCTACACCTTC
-	TRBD2	TRBV29-1	TRBJ2-1	CSVQREPYNEQFF	TGCAGCGTTCAGCGGGAACCCTACAATGAGCAGTTCTTC
few	-	TRBV12-3/TRBV12-4	TRBJ1-1	CASSRGEGLNTEAFF	TGTGCCAGCAGCAGAGGGGAGGGATTGAACACTGAAGCTTTCTTT
-	-	TRBV20-1	TRBJ2-7	CSATTASIYEQYF	TGCAGTGCCACGACAGCCTCTATCTACGAGCAGTACTTC
few	TRBD1	TRBV18	TRBJ1-1	CASSPRGDSPNTEAFF	TGTGCCAGCTCACCACGCGGGGACAGCCCGAACACTGAAGCTTTCTTT
many	-	TRBV19	TRBJ2-7	CASSIMNQGYEQYF	TGTGCCAGTAGTATCATGAATCAGGGTTACGAGCAGTACTTC
few	-	TRBV11-1	TRBJ2-5	CASSRSGGETQYF	TGTGCCAGCAGCCGCAGCGGAGGCGAGACCCAGTACTTC
few	TRBD2	TRBV28	TRBJ2-1	CASVTVSSGGHRYNEQFF	TGTGCCAGCGTAACCGTGTCTAGCGGAGGACACCGCTACAATGAGCAGTTCTTC
-	-	TRBV12-3/TRBV12-4	TRBJ1-1	CASSFIVVGKTFF	TGTGCCAGCAGTTTCATCGTTGTAGGGAAGACTTTCTTT
many	TRBD2	TRBV9	TRBJ2-1	CASSPLGLAGGQFF	TGTGCCAGCAGCCCATTAGGACTAGCGGGAGGGCAGTTCTTC
few	TRBD2	TRBV6-1	TRBJ2-3	CASRGLAGIADTQYF	TGTGCCAGCAGGGGACTAGCGGGAATAGCAGATACGCAGTATTTT
few	-	TRBV7-9	TRBJ2-3	CASSLGSHTDTQYF	TGTGCCAGCAGCTTGGGATCGCACACAGATACGCAGTATTTT
-	-	TRBV5-8	TRBJ1-1	CASSLAPGALAEAFF	TGTGCCAGCAGCTTGGCCCCCGGCGCGTTGGCTGAAGCTTTCTTT
-	TRBD2	TRBV5-1	TRBJ2-5	CASSGSTSGGPQETQYF	TGCGCCAGCAGCGGATCCACTAGCGGGGGGCCCCAAGAGACCCAGTACTTC
few	-	TRBV5-1	TRBJ2-3	CASSLGQVGTDTQYF	TGCGCCAGCAGCTTGGGACAGGTCGGCACAGATACGCAGTATTTT
-	-	TRBV5-1	TRBJ2-2	CASHFVGELFF	TGCGCCAGCCATTTCGTTGGGGAGCTGTTTTTT
many	-	TRBV27	TRBJ1-5	CASSRKSGEHSNQPQHF	TGTGCCAGCAGCCGTAAAAGCGGGGAGCATAGCAATCAGCCCCAGCATTTT